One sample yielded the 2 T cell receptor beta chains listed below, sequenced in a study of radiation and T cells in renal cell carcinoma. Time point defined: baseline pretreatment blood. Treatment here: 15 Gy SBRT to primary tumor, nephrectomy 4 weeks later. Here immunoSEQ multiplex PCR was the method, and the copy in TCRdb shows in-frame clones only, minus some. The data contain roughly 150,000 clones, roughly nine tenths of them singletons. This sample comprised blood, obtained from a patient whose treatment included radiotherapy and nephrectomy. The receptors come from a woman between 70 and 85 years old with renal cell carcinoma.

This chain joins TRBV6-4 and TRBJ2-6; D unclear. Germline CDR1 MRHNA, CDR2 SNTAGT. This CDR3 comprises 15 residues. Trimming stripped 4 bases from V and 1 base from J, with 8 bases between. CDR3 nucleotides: TGTGCCAGCAGTGCAAGAGCTTCTGGGGCCAACGTCCTGACTTTC. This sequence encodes CASSARASGANVLTF.

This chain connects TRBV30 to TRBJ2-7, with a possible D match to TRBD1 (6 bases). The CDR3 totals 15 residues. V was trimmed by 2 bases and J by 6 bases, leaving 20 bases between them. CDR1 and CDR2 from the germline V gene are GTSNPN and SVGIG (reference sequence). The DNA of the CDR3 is TGTGCCTGGAGTCCTCGTACAGGGTTAAAGCTCGAGCAGTACTTC. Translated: CAWSPRTGLKLEQYF.